The 21 T cell receptor beta chains in this list originate from one sample, sequenced in a study of T cells expressing NK-cell markers. TCRdb reprocessed the 5' RACE reads and keeps a single row for each CDR3 protein, giving no DNA. Its table lists a few hundred thousand distinct CDR3 sequences. Sequenced: blood T cells: a sorted CD56 or NKG2C T cell subset, CD4+ or CD8+ T cells, or bulk PBMC T cells (not recorded which). The receptors were sampled from a man aged 18-30 years in good health.

This rearrangement joins TRBV7-9 to TRBJ2-1. Per germline, CDR1 SEHNR and CDR2 FQNEAQ (reference sequence). CDR3 size: 13 residues. The CDR3 region is CASSLASRMEQFF.

J is TRBJ2-5 and V is TRBV20-1; without DNA, the TCRdb call of TRBD1 cannot be checked. CDR1 is DFQATT, CDR2 SNEGSKA, per germline (reference sequence). This CDR3 is 17 amino acids long. CDR3 in amino acids: CSATTIPGGITQETQYF.

The chain uses TRBV7-9 and TRBJ2-2. The CDR3 runs 17 residues. Germline lookup yields CDR1 SEHNR and CDR2 FQNEAQ (reference sequence). CDR3 residues: CASSLANRRSDTGELFF.

The chain recombines TRBV5-1 with TRBJ1-1; without DNA, the TCRdb call of TRBD1 cannot be checked. CDR1 is SGHRS, CDR2 YFSETQ, per germline. The CDR3 totals 15 residues. CDR3 loop: CASSFSGAANTEAFF.

The chain employs TRBV2 and TRBJ2-1. CDR1 is SNHLY and CDR2 is FYNNEI in the germline V gene. The CDR3 has 12 amino acids. The CDR3 reads CASTQVNDEQFF.

The chain recombines TRBV6-2 or TRBV6-3 with TRBJ2-1. CDR3 length equals 14 residues. Per the germline V gene, CDR1 is MNHEY and CDR2 is SVGEGT. The CDR3 spells CASSYGEIYNEQFF.

The V gene is TRBV28, the J gene TRBJ1-5; TCRdb names TRBD1, which stays unverified in the absence of DNA. Germline loops: CDR1 MDHEN, CDR2 SYDVKM. The CDR3 is 16 amino acids. The CDR3 sequence: CASSLQGTFSNQPQHF.

V usage is TRBV30 and J usage is TRBJ2-7; TCRdb gives TRBD2 as the D gene, but with no DNA this cannot be confirmed. Germline CDR1 reads GTSNPN; CDR2 reads SVGIG (reference sequence). This CDR3 contains 13 residues. The CDR3 sequence: CAPDRLAGHEQYF.

This rearrangement joins TRBV2 to TRBJ1-2. The CDR3 loop spans 12 amino acids. The V gene's germline CDR1 is SNHLY and CDR2 FYNNEI. The CDR3 loop is CASSGGGEGYTF.

V and J are TRBV21-1 and TRBJ1-2; TCRdb returns TRBD1, unconfirmable since there is no DNA. TRBV21-1 is marked as a pseudogene. The CDR3 has 21 residues. CDR3 protein: CASSKVPGGINLKSLGYGYTF.

The chain combines TRBV6-5 with TRBJ1-2; TCRdb reports TRBD1, a call that lacks DNA to check it against. Germline V gene lookup returns CDR1 MNHEY and CDR2 SVGAGI. The CDR3 spans 15 residues. CDR3: CASSLSGTVDYGYTF.

V usage is TRBV12-3 or TRBV12-4 and J usage is TRBJ2-2. The CDR3 extends over 14 amino acids. The CDR3 is CASSLQEGTGELFF.

The chain couples TRBV5-1 to TRBJ2-3; TCRdb selects TRBD2, and the lack of DNA leaves this call unchecked. This CDR3 is built from 17 residues. Per germline, CDR1 SGHRS and CDR2 YFSETQ. The CDR3 reads CASSPRDSGRVADTQYF. The full variable domain, with the rest looked up from reference TRBV5-1 and TRBJ2-3, is KAGVTQTPRYLIKTRGQQVTLSCSPISGHRSVSWYQQTPGQGLQFLFEYFSETQRNKGNFPGRFSGRQFSNSRSEMNVSTLELGDSALYLCASSPRDSGRVADTQYFGPGTRLTVL.

The J gene is TRBJ1-5, the V gene TRBV16; the D call from TCRdb, TRBD1, cannot be confirmed without DNA. Germline values: CDR1 KGHSY, CDR2 FQNENV. The CDR3 is 16 residues long. The chain's CDR3 is CASSPGTGDSNQPQHF.

The gene calls are TRBV7-8 and TRBJ1-5. Per germline, CDR1 SGHVS and CDR2 FQNEAQ. This CDR3 is 14 amino acids long. CDR3 in amino acids: CASSYREGNQPQHF. The variable domain in full, with the rest retrieved from reference TRBV7-8 and TRBJ1-5, is GAGVSQSPRYKVAKRGQDVALRCDPISGHVSLFWYQQALGQGPEFLTYFQNEAQLDKSGLPSDRFFAERPEGSVSTLKIQRTQQEDSAVYLCASSYREGNQPQHFGDGTRLSIL.

The chain couples TRBV3-1 to TRBJ2-3. The CDR3 has 16 amino acids. In germline, CDR1 is LGHDT, CDR2 YNNKEL (reference sequence). This chain's CDR3 is CASSQGLDLRVDTQYF.

This chain joins TRBV18 and TRBJ2-3; TCRdb outputs TRBD1, but without DNA this stays unchecked. Germline lookup yields CDR1 KGHSH and CDR2 LQKENI. The CDR3 covers 14 residues. The CDR3 reads CASSPFAGGDTQYF.

CDR3 protein: CASSLAGGREFF. The V call is TRBV5-1, the J call TRBJ2-1; TCRdb indicates TRBD2, and absent DNA this call remains unverified. The CDR3 sequence is 12 residues long. Germline V gene sequence: CDR1 SGHRS, CDR2 YFSETQ.

The rearrangement uses TRBV5-1 and TRBJ2-5; the TRBD2 assignment by TCRdb is unverifiable without DNA. From germline, CDR1 is SGHRS and CDR2 YFSETQ. CDR3 length: 15 residues. The chain's CDR3 is CASNSSPAGWETQYF.

The chain uses TRBV30 and TRBJ1-2. The germline CDR1 and CDR2 sequences are GTSNPN and SVGIG (reference sequence). CDR3 size: 11 residues. This chain's CDR3 is CAWSVSFGYTF.

The chain couples TRBV4-3 to TRBJ2-5; absent DNA, TCRdb's TRBD1 call cannot be checked. The CDR3 has 15 amino acids. Germline-derived CDR1 and CDR2 are LGHNA and YSLEER. CDR3 in amino acids: CASSQFLGAGETQYF.